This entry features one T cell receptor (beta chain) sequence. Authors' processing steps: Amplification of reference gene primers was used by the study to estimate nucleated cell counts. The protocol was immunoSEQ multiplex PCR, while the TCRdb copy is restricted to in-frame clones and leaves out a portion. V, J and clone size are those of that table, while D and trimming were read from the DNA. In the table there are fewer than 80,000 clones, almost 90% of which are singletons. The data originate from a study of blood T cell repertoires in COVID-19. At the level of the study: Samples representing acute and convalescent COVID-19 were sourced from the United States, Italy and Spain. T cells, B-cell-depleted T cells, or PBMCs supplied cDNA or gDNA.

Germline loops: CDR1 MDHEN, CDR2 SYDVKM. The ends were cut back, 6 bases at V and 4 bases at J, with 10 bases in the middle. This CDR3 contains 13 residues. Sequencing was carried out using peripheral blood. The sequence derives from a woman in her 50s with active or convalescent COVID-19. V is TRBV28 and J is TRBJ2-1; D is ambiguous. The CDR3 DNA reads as TGTGCCAGCAGGATAGTCGGGTACAATGAGCAGTTCTTC. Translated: CASRIVGYNEQFF.